These 30 T cell receptor beta chains were all obtained from the same sample, sequenced in a study of lymphopenia after photon versus proton radiotherapy. Some clones are missing from TCRdb's copy, which holds only in-frame ones; the method was immunoSEQ multiplex PCR. The sample records 15,000 to 20,000 clones, 85% to 90% being singletons. Here the sequenced sample was peripheral blood, taken from a patient treated with proton-based radiotherapy. Receptors originate from a man in his 70s with pancreatic cancer.

This clone was observed a handful of times. J is TRBJ2-5 and V is TRBV7-8; 10 bases match TRBD1. The ends lost 5 bases at V and 1 base at J; junction bases unmatched: 10. Germline V CDR1 and CDR2: SGHVS, FQNEAQ. The length of the CDR3 is 17 residues. CDR3 region: CASSPTGTGAIQETQYF. The CDR3 bases are TGTGCCAGCAGCCCGACCGGGACAGGGGCGATCCAAGAGACCCAGTACTTC.

The rearrangement uses TRBV6-5 and TRBJ1-3; TRBD1 might be the D (6 bases). Trimming removed 0 bases from V and 3 bases from J, with 9 bases in between. The length of the CDR3 is 15 residues. Germline loops: CDR1 MNHEY, CDR2 SVGAGI. CDR3 residues: CASSYSRGNGNTIYF. The CDR3 coding sequence is TGTGCCAGCAGTTACTCCAGGGGCAATGGAAACACCATATATTTT.

The rearrangement joins TRBV5-1 to TRBJ2-5; D is possibly TRBD1 or TRBD2 (5 bases each). Trimming pared 7 bases from V and 2 bases from J, leaving 9 bases between. Germline V lookup: CDR1 SGHRS, CDR2 YFSETQ. The CDR3 consists of 12 residues. The CDR3 DNA reads TGCGCCAGCCAGAGGGGACAAGAGACCCAGTACTTC. It specifies CASQRGQETQYF.

V gene TRBV25-1 combines with J gene TRBJ1-1, with unresolved D. The germline CDR1 and CDR2 sequences are MGHDK and SYGVNS. The CDR3 totals 15 residues. The V gene lost 0 bases and the J gene lost 0 bases, with 8 bases spanning the gap. For the CDR3, the DNA is TGTGCCAGCAGTGAATACGGGAAACTGAACACTGAAGCTTTCTTT. Its translation is CASSEYGKLNTEAFF. Full variable domain (remainder filled in from reference TRBV25-1 and TRBJ1-1): EADIYQTPRYLVIGTGKKITLECSQTMGHDKMYWYQQDPGMELHLIHYSYGVNSTEKGDLSSESTVSRIRTEHFPLTLESARPSHTSQYLCASSEYGKLNTEAFFGQGTRLTVV.

The rearrangement uses TRBV2 and TRBJ1-6; TRBD1 is a possible D gene (5 bases). Trimming left V 3 bases short and J 4 bases short, with 13 bases between. The germline CDR1 and CDR2 sequences are SNHLY and FYNNEI. The CDR3 has 16 amino acids. The CDR3 bases are TGTGCCAGCAGTGACCCCAGCAGGGAGTATAATTCACCCCTCCACTTT. Translation: CASSDPSREYNSPLHF. Complete variable domain (other parts from reference TRBV2 and TRBJ1-6): EPEVTQTPSHQVTQMGQEVILRCVPISNHLYFYWYRQILGQKVEFLVSFYNNEISEKSEIFDDQFSVERPDGSNFTLKIRSTKLEDSAMYFCASSDPSREYNSPLHFGNGTRLTVT.

This clone was detected once. V gene TRBV5-1 combines with J gene TRBJ2-2; 8 nucleotides agree with TRBD2. Germline V gives CDR1 SGHRS, CDR2 YFSETQ. V lost 7 bases and J lost 0; bases outside the gene matches: 2. The length of the CDR3 is 14 residues. The CDR3 DNA sequence: TGCGCCAGCGGCGGGGGGCCGAACACCGGGGAGCTGTTTTTT. Translation gives CASGGGPNTGELFF.

The rearrangement links TRBV11-2 to TRBJ1-3; D gene unclear. Germline loops: CDR1 SGHAT, CDR2 FQNNGV. V lost 1 base and J lost 4, with 8 bases in between. The CDR3 extends over 14 amino acids. CDR3 DNA sequence: TGTGCCAGCAGCTTAGTGGTAGACGGAAACACCATATATTTT. Residues: CASSLVVDGNTIYF.

The gene calls are TRBV10-3 and TRBJ2-1; possibly TRBD2 for D (7 bases). This CDR3 region has 15 residues. V was cut by 10 bases and J by 6 bases, with 22 bases left in between. The germline gives CDR1 ENHRY, CDR2 SYGVKD. CDR3 region: CATLRGDIGGNEQFF. The CDR3 DNA sequence: TGTGCCACGCTCCGGGGGGACATCGGGGGCAATGAGCAGTTCTTC.

The chain recombines TRBV5-1 with TRBJ2-2; 8 nucleotides agree with TRBD2. The CDR3 has 16 amino acids. In germline, CDR1 is SGHRS, CDR2 YFSETQ. Trimming cost V 0 bases and J 5 bases; bases outside gene matches: 6. CDR3 loop: CASSLGVAGTTGELFF. The CDR3 DNA sequence: TGCGCCAGCAGCTTGGGAGTAGCGGGGACGACCGGGGAGCTGTTTTTT.

With regard to this clone: Additional DNA sequences in this sample encode the identical CDR3. This chain joins TRBV4-2 and TRBJ2-5; TRBD2 agrees at 7 bases. V was pared by 1 base and J by 3 bases, with 2 bases of the junction left unmatched. CDR1 is LGHNA, CDR2 YNFKEQ, per germline. The CDR3 loop spans 14 amino acids. CDR3 coding DNA: TGTGCCAGCAGCCAAGGGACTAGGAAAGAGACCCAGTACTTC. The encoded protein is CASSQGTRKETQYF.

V gene TRBV19 combines with J gene TRBJ2-2, with TRBD2 matching over 7 bases. V gave up 9 bases and J gave up 3 bases; unmatched junction bases: 13. The CDR3 covers 16 residues. CDR1 is LNHDA and CDR2 is SQIVND in the germline V gene (reference sequence). The CDR3 coding sequence is TGTGCCAGCCCCTTGCGGGGGTCCGGGCACACCGGGGAGCTGTTTTTT. Protein sequence: CASPLRGSGHTGELFF.

This clone turned up a few times. The chain has TRBV5-8 and TRBJ1-2; no clear D. V was trimmed by 2 bases and J by 0 bases, leaving 5 bases between them. CDR3 length: 13 residues. From germline, CDR1 is SGHTS and CDR2 YDEGEE. The CDR3 here is CASSFGANYGYTF. The CDR3 region has the DNA TGTGCCAGCAGCTTCGGGGCTAACTATGGCTACACCTTC.

The rearrangement uses TRBV5-1 and TRBJ2-2, with 7 bases lining up with TRBD1. Germline V CDR1 and CDR2: SGHRS, YFSETQ. This CDR3 comprises 16 residues. V was pared by 3 bases and J by 4 bases, with 9 bases of the junction left unmatched. CDR3: CASSSGTAISTGELFF. The CDR3 DNA is TGCGCCAGCAGCTCCGGGACAGCGATCTCCACCGGGGAGCTGTTTTTT.

There are a few counts of this clone. The genes are TRBV7-9 and TRBJ1-3; a weak D match, TRBD1 (5 bases). This CDR3 is 15 amino acids long. V was shortened by 0 bases and J by 8 bases, with 14 bases between the two germline ends. CDR1 and CDR2 (germline): SEHNR, FQNEAQ (reference sequence). CDR3 nucleotides: TGTGCCAGCAGCTTAGCCGGGGGACTGTCGGACACCATATATTTT. This gives the protein CASSLAGGLSDTIYF. The whole variable domain, filled in from reference TRBV7-9 and TRBJ1-3, reads DTGVSQNPRHKITKRGQNVTFRCDPISEHNRLYWYRQTLGQGPEFLTYFQNEAQLEKSRLLSDRFSAERPKGSFSTLEIQRTEQGDSAMYLCASSLAGGLSDTIYFGEGSWLTVV.

This clone was seen more than once but under ten times. The chain links TRBV7-8 to TRBJ2-3, with 9 bases lining up with TRBD2. CDR1 is SGHVS, CDR2 FQNEAQ, per germline. J lost 4 bases, V lost 1 base, and 0 bases had no gene match. The CDR3 runs 14 residues. The CDR3 is CASSLGGGADTQYF. In nucleotides, the CDR3 is TGTGCCAGCAGCTTAGGCGGGGGGGCAGATACGCAGTATTTT. Full variable domain (missing parts from reference TRBV7-8 and TRBJ2-3): GAGVSQSPRYKVAKRGQDVALRCDPISGHVSLFWYQQALGQGPEFLTYFQNEAQLDKSGLPSDRFFAERPEGSVSTLKIQRTQQEDSAVYLCASSLGGGADTQYFGPGTRLTVL.

The chain couples TRBV7-6 to TRBJ1-4, with 7 positions matching TRBD1. This CDR3 spans 14 amino acids. After removal of 4 bases from V and 3 bases from J, the junction contained 2 bases not matched to a gene. Germline V gene lookup returns CDR1 SGHVS and CDR2 FNYEAQ. The chain's CDR3 is CASSSQGSNEKLFF. The CDR3 DNA sequence: TGTGCCAGCAGCTCACAGGGGTCTAATGAAAAACTGTTTTTT.

This rearrangement joins TRBV9 to TRBJ1-1; D unclear. From germline, CDR1 is SGDLS and CDR2 YYNGEE. The CDR3 contains 11 residues. The germline V and J ends were trimmed by 2 bases and 10 bases, with 9 bases remaining between them. CDR3 nucleotide sequence: TGTGCCAGCAGCGTCTCATTAGGAGCTTTCTTT. As protein: CASSVSLGAFF.

The chain employs TRBV7-2 and TRBJ2-5; D remains ambiguous. Between the trimmed V and J ends, which lost 1 base and 1 base, there was a span of 4 bases. CDR3 length equals 13 residues. Germline V lookup: CDR1 SGHTA, CDR2 FQGNSA. CDR3 DNA: TGTGCCAGCAGCTTAGTGACCCAAGAGACCCAGTACTTC. It encodes CASSLVTQETQYF.

The CDR3 reads CASSLARRAGNTIYF. CDR3 nucleotides: TGTGCCAGCAGCTTAGCCCGAAGGGCTGGAAACACCATATATTTT. This rearrangement joins TRBV11-2 to TRBJ1-3; D is undetermined. V gave up 1 base and J gave up 2 bases, with 9 bases separating them. CDR1 is SGHAT and CDR2 is FQNNGV in the germline V gene. This CDR3 has 15 amino acids.

The V and J genes are TRBV6-1 and TRBJ1-2, with a tentative D call TRBD1 (5 bases). The CDR3 runs 15 residues. V lost 3 bases, J lost 0 bases, and 11 bases lay in between. CDR1 and CDR2 (germline): MNHNS, SASEGT. CDR3 in DNA: TGTGCCAGCAGTGATTCCGGGACGTCTAACTATGGCTACACCTTC. Protein product: CASSDSGTSNYGYTF.

The chain employs TRBV2 and TRBJ2-6; D remains ambiguous. CDR3 size: 18 residues. V was clipped by 5 bases and J by 5 bases, with 22 bases between them. Germline-derived CDR1 and CDR2 are SNHLY and FYNNEI. The CDR3 DNA reads as TGTGCCAGCAGTTATGCCTGTTACCTACAAAGTCGGGCCAACGTCCTGACTTTC. It yields the protein CASSYACYLQSRANVLTF.

The CDR3 bases are TGTGCCAGCTCACCGGCGAACAGGGTAGGGGAGCTGTTTTTT. The encoded protein is CASSPANRVGELFF. V and J are TRBV18 and TRBJ2-2; D possibly corresponds to TRBD1 (6 bases). Trimming shortened V by 3 bases and J by 8 bases, and 13 bases separated the two germline ends. The CDR3 spans 14 residues. CDR1 and CDR2 (germline): KGHSH, LQKENI.

The chain carries TRBV6-1 and TRBJ2-1, with a tentative D call TRBD1 (6 bases). V was pared by 6 bases and J by 10 bases, with 22 bases between. The CDR3 sequence is 15 residues long. The germline gives CDR1 MNHNS, CDR2 SASEGT. The CDR3 coding sequence is TGTGCCAGCAGCGTACAGGGCCTTGGATGGATCGAGCAGTTCTTC. Encoded protein: CASSVQGLGWIEQFF.

The chain couples TRBV5-1 to TRBJ1-4; 8 bases map to TRBD1. V shed 5 bases, J shed 3 bases, and the junction held 9 bases outside the gene matches. The germline V gene encodes CDR1 SGHRS and CDR2 YFSETQ. The CDR3 loop spans 16 amino acids. The CDR3 here is CASSTGTGTSNEKLFF. The CDR3, as DNA: TGCGCCAGCAGTACCGGGACAGGAACATCTAATGAAAAACTGTTTTTT.

This chain links TRBV9 with TRBJ1-2, with D possibly being TRBD1 (6 bases). Germline V CDR1 and CDR2: SGDLS, YYNGEE. This CDR3 is 16 amino acids long. V lost 0 bases and J 6 bases, leaving 18 bases between the germline ends. CDR3 protein: CASSVAGGAQGNGYTF. For the CDR3, the DNA is TGTGCCAGCAGCGTAGCTGGGGGGGCGCAAGGGAATGGCTACACCTTC. Variable domain in full (rest from reference TRBV9 and TRBJ1-2): DSGVTQTPKHLITATGQRVTLRCSPRSGDLSVYWYQQSLDQGLQFLIQYYNGEERAKGNILERFSAQQFPDLHSELNLSSLELGDSALYFCASSVAGGAQGNGYTFGSGTRLTVV.

V is TRBV29-1 and J is TRBJ2-3; TRBD2 matches at 10 bases. Germline CDR1 and CDR2: SQVTM and ANQGSEA. The length of the CDR3 is 15 residues. V dropped 1 base and J dropped 1; count of bases not matched to a gene: 2. DNA for the CDR3: TGCAGCGTTGAAGCTAGCGGGAGAGGCACAGATACGCAGTATTTT. Translating gives CSVEASGRGTDTQYF.

The rearrangement links TRBV27 to TRBJ1-1; TRBD1 aligns across 7 bases. Germline values: CDR1 MNHEY, CDR2 SMNVEV (reference sequence). The trim removed 2 bases at V and 0 bases at J, leaving 3 bases unmatched. This CDR3 is 15 amino acids long. The CDR3, as DNA: TGTGCCAGCAGTTTAGGGGGACAGCTGAACACTGAAGCTTTCTTT. Its translation: CASSLGGQLNTEAFF.

The V and J genes are TRBV2 and TRBJ1-3, with D unresolved. Germline assignment: CDR1 SNHLY and CDR2 FYNNEI. V dropped 6 bases and J dropped 8 bases, with 17 bases sitting between them. CDR3 length: 14 amino acids. CDR3: CASSTKRTVDTIYF. CDR3 in DNA: TGTGCCAGCAGCACAAAGCGGACTGTGGACACCATATATTTT.

This chain joins TRBV14 and TRBJ2-7, with 8 bases lining up with TRBD2. V lost 1 base, J lost 2 bases, and 7 bases stayed unmatched. This CDR3 comprises 16 residues. Per germline, CDR1 SGHDN and CDR2 FVKESK. This CDR3 is CASSQVGRARAYEQYF. The CDR3 coding sequence is TGTGCCAGCAGCCAAGTCGGGAGGGCCAGGGCCTACGAGCAGTACTTC.

The V gene is TRBV23-1, the J gene TRBJ1-5, with no clear D. TRBV23-1 falls under the ORF class, with uncertain function. Trimming pared 0 bases from V and 3 bases from J, leaving 9 bases between. CDR3 length: 15 amino acids. The CDR3 reads CASSQSKRDNQPQHF. The CDR3 nucleotides are TGCGCCAGCAGTCAATCGAAGAGGGACAATCAGCCCCAGCATTTT.